This T cell receptor beta chain stems from a study of CD8+ T cells in alopecia areata. Extracted RNA was reverse transcribed, and the resulting cDNA served as sequencing template. The data were produced by immunoSEQ multiplex PCR, yet TCRdb's version contains in-frame clones alone and is incomplete. This sample has 150,000 to 200,000 clones; 65% occur once, and the top ten carry around 0.9%. Treatment in this sample: oral pan-JAK inhibitor, 5-10 mg twice daily. V was clipped by 4 bases and J by 7 bases, with 8 bases between them. This CDR3 region has 12 residues. CDR1 is SEHNR, CDR2 FQNEAQ, per germline (reference sequence).

This chain joins TRBV7-9 and TRBJ2-1; D remains unclear. This sequence originates from a human donor with alopecia areata. The sample was CD4+ T cells sorted from blood, taken at week 4, from a patient treated with tofacitinib. This CDR3 reads CASSSLQNEQFF. DNA of the CDR3: TGTGCCAGCAGCTCCCTTCAAAATGAGCAGTTCTTC.